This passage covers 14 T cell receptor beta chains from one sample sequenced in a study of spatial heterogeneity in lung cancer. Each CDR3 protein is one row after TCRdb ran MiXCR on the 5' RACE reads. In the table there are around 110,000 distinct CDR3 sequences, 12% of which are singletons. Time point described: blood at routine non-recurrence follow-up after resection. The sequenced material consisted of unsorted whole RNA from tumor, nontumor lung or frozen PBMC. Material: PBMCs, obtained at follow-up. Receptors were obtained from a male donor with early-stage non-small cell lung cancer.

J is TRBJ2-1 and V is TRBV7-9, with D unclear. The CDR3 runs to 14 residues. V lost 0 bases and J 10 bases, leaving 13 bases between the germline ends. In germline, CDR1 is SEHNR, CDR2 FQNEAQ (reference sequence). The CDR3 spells CASSLARKEGEQFF. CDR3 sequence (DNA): TGTGCCAGCAGCTTAGCCCGCAAGGAAGGGGAGCAGTTCTTC.

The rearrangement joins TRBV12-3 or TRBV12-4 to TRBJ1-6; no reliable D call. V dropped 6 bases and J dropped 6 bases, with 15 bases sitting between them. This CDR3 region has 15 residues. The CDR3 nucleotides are TGTGCCAGCAGCCTACGAGCAGCCGGTAATTCACCCCTCCACTTT. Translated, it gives CASSLRAAGNSPLHF.

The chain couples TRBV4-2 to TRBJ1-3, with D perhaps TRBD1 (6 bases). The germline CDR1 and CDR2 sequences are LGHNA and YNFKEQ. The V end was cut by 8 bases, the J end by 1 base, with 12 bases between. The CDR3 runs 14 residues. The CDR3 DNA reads TGTGCCAGCGGGGGTGGACAGTCTGGAAACACCATATATTTT. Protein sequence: CASGGGQSGNTIYF.

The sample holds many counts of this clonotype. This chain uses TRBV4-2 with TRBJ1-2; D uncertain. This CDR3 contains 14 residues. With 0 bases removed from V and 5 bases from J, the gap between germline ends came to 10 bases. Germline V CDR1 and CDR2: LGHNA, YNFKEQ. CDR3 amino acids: CASSQDTAAYGYTF. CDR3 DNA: TGTGCCAGCAGCCAAGATACGGCAGCTTATGGCTACACCTTC.

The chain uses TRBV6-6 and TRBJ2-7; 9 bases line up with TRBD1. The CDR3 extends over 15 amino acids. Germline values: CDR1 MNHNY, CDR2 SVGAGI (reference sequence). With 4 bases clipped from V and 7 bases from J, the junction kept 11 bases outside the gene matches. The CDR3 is CASSSTGGKTKEQYF. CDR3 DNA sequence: TGTGCCAGCAGTTCAACAGGGGGCAAGACGAAAGAGCAGTACTTC.

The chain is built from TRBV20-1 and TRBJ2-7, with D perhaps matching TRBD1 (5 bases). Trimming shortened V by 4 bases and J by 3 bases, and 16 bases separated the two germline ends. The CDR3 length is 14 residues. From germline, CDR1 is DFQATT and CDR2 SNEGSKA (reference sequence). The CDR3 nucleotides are TGCAGTGCTACCTTGGGGCCTGTACTCTACGAGCAGTACTTC. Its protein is CSATLGPVLYEQYF.

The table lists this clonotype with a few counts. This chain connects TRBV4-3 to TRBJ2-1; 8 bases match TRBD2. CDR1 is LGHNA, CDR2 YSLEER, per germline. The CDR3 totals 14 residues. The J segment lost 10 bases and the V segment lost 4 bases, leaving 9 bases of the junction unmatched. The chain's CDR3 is CASSRYREGNEQFF. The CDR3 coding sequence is TGCGCCAGCAGCCGTTACCGGGAGGGAAACGAGCAGTTCTTC.

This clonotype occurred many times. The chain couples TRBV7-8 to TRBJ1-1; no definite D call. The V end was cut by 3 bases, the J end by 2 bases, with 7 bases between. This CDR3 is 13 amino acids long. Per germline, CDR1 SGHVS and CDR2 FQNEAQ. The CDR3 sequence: CASSFAENTEAFF. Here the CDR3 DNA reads TGTGCCAGCAGCTTTGCGGAAAACACTGAAGCTTTCTTT.

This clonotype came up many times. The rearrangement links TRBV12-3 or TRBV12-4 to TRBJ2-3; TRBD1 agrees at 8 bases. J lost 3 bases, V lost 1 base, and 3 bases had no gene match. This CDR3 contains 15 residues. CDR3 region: CASSLGRTGTDTQYF. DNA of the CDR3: TGTGCCAGCAGTTTAGGTAGGACAGGGACAGATACGCAGTATTTT.

CDR3 sequence reads: CASSSRGGSRGSSYNEQFF. In nucleotides, the CDR3 is TGTGCCAGCAGCTCCCGGGGGGGTTCCAGGGGAAGCTCCTACAATGAGCAGTTCTTC. This chain links TRBV7-9 with TRBJ2-1, with 8 bases fitting TRBD2. The germline CDR1 and CDR2 sequences are SEHNR and FQNEAQ (reference sequence). The CDR3 loop spans 19 amino acids. J was trimmed by 0 bases and V by 4 bases; bases with no gene match: 14.

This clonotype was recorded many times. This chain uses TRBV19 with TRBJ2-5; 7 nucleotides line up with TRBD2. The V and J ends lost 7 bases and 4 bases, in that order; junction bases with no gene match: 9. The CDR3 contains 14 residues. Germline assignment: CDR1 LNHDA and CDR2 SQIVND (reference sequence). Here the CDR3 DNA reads TGTGCCAGTACCCCGATATGGGGGGGAGAGACCCAGTACTTC. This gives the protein CASTPIWGGETQYF.

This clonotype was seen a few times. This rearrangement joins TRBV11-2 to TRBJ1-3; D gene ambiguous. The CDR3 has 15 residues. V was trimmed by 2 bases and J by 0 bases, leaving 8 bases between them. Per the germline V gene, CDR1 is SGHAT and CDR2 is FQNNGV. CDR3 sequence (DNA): TGTGCCAGCAGCTTACTATCGAACTCTGGAAACACCATATATTTT. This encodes CASSLLSNSGNTIYF.

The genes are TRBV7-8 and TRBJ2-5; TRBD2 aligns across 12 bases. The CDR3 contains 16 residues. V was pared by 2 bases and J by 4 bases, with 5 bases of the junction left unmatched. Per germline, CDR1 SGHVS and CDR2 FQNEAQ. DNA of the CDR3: TGTGCCAGCAGCTTACCCGGACTAGCGGGGCGAGAGACCCAGTACTTC. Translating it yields CASSLPGLAGRETQYF.

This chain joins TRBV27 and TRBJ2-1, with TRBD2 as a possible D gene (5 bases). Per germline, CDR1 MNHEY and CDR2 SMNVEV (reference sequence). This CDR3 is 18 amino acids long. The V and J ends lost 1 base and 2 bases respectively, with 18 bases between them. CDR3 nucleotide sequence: TGTGCCAGCAGTTTATTCGGGCGCGGGCGGCACACCTACAATGAGCAGTTCTTC. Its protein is CASSLFGRGRHTYNEQFF.